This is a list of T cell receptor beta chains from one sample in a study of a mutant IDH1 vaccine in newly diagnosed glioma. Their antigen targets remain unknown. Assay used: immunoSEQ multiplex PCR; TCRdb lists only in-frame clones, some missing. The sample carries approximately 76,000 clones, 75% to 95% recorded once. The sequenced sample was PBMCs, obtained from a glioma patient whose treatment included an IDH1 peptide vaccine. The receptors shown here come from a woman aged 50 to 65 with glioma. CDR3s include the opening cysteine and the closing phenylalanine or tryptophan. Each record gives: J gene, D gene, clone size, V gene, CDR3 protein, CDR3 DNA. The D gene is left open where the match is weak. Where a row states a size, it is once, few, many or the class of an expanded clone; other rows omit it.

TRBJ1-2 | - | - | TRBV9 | CASSSATGYTF | TGTGCCAGCAGCTCGGCCACTGGCTACACCTTC
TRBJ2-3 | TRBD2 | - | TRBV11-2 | CASSAVGSGLGTDTQYF | TGTGCCAGCAGCGCCGTGGGTAGCGGGTTGGGCACAGATACGCAGTATTTT
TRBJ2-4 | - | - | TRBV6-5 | CASSYEGSIQYF | TGTGCCAGCAGTTACGAGGGAAGCATTCAGTACTTC
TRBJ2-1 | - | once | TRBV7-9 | CASSSYRATYNEQFF | TGTGCCAGCAGCTCATACAGGGCGACCTACAATGAGCAGTTCTTC
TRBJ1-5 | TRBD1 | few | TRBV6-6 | CASRGQVSNQPQHF | TGTGCCAGCAGGGGACAGGTTAGCAATCAGCCCCAGCATTTT
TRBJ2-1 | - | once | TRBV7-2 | CASSLAAAGLFNEQFF | TGTGCCAGCAGCTTAGCGGCAGCGGGCCTCTTCAATGAGCAGTTCTTC
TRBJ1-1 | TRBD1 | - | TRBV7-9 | CASSLSGRGSATEAFF | TGTGCCAGCAGCTTATCAGGCAGGGGGTCGGCCACTGAAGCTTTCTTT
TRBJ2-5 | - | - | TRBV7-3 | CASSSQGRETQYF | TGTGCCAGCAGCTCACAGGGCCGGGAGACCCAGTACTTC
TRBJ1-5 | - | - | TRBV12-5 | CASGLGVSNQPQHF | TGTGCTAGTGGTTTGGGCGTTAGCAATCAGCCCCAGCATTTT
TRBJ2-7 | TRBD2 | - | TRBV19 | CASSTGLAGSYEQYF | TGTGCCAGTAGTACGGGACTAGCGGGATCCTACGAGCAGTACTTC
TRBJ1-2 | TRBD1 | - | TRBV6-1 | CASTLGTGDGYTF | TGTGCCAGCACCCTAGGGACAGGGGACGGCTACACCTTC
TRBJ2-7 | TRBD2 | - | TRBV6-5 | CASSSREGRYEQYF | TGTGCCAGCAGTTCGCGGGAGGGCCGGTACGAGCAGTACTTC
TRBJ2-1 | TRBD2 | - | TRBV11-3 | CASSLGTSGHYNEQFF | TGTGCCAGCAGCTTAGGCACTAGCGGACACTACAATGAGCAGTTCTTC
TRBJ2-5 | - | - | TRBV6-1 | CASTTHGETQYF | TGTGCCAGCACGACTCATGGGGAGACCCAGTACTTC
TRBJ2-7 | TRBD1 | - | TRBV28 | CASSHASGTGTYEQYF | TGTGCCAGCAGTCACGCCTCCGGGACAGGGACCTACGAGCAGTACTTC
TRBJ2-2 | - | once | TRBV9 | CASSVMGGANTGELFF | TGTGCCAGCAGCGTAATGGGGGGAGCGAACACCGGGGAGCTGTTTTTT
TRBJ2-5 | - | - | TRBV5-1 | CASNRRGSRQETQYF | TGCGCCAGCAACCGAAGGGGGTCCCGCCAAGAGACCCAGTACTTC
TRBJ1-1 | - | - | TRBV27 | CASNEGYTEAFF | TGTGCCAGCAATGAGGGTTACACTGAAGCTTTCTTT
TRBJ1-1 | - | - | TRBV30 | CAWSVLSRVGTEAFF | TGTGCCTGGAGTGTACTTTCCAGGGTGGGTACTGAAGCTTTCTTT
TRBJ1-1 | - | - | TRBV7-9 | CASSLTLPRGRVLNTEAFF | TGTGCCAGCAGCCTAACGCTCCCCCGGGGCAGGGTATTGAACACTGAAGCTTTCTTT
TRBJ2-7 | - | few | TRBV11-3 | CASSLNEGGEQYF | TGTGCCAGCAGCTTAAACGAGGGAGGCGAGCAGTACTTC
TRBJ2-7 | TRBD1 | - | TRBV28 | CASRKGTGTGGEQYF | TGTGCCAGCAGAAAAGGGACAGGGACAGGGGGAGAGCAGTACTTC
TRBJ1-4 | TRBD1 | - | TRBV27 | CASSPRQGATNEKLFF | TGTGCCAGCAGTCCACGACAGGGAGCAACTAATGAAAAACTGTTTTTT
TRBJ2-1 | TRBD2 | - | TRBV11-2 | CASSLRLAEHNEQFF | TGTGCCAGCAGCCTTAGACTAGCGGAGCACAATGAGCAGTTCTTC
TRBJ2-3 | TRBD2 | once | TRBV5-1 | CASSLGLAAEWTDTQYF | TGCGCCAGCAGCTTGGGACTAGCGGCCGAGTGGACAGATACGCAGTATTTT
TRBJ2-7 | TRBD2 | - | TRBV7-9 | CASGWGGAPYEQYF | TGTGCCAGCGGCTGGGGGGGAGCACCCTACGAGCAGTACTTC
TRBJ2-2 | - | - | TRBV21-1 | CASSKDAPVGGAENTGELFF | TGTGCCAGCAGCAAAGATGCCCCCGTAGGGGGCGCCGAGAACACCGGGGAGCTGTTTTTT
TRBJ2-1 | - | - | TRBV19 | CATSYGVYNEQFF | TGTGCCACCAGCTACGGGGTCTACAATGAGCAGTTCTTC
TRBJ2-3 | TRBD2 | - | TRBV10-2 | CASSAPSGREDTQYF | TGCGCCAGCAGTGCCCCTAGCGGGAGGGAAGATACGCAGTATTTT
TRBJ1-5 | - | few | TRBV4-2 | CASSQVGGMGSGRNQPQHF | TGTGCCAGCAGCCAAGTCGGGGGGATGGGGTCGGGGCGCAATCAGCCCCAGCATTTT
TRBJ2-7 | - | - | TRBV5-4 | CASSLTEGLYEQYF | TGTGCCAGCAGCTTAACGGAGGGCCTATACGAGCAGTACTTC
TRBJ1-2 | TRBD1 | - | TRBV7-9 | CASSRSRGGYTF | TGTGCCAGCAGCCGCTCCAGGGGGGGCTACACCTTC
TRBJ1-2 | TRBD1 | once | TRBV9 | CASSAFRDRPYGYTF | TGTGCCAGCAGCGCATTCCGGGACAGGCCTTATGGCTACACCTTC